These 20 T cell receptor beta chains originate from one sample sequenced in a study of beta chain features in type 1 diabetes. General study findings and limits: Shorter TCRB CDR3s, moderately but significantly so, marked every one of the four CD4+ subsets in Type 1 diabetes patients.

TCRB transcripts that were expressed got sequenced, as all of the isolated RNA had been reverse transcribed. Profiled with immunoSEQ multiplex PCR; TCRdb holds only in-frame clones, not every one. This table has about 170,000 clones, less than 10% appearing once. The antigens of these receptors remain unknown. Sequenced: central memory CD4+ T cells from blood. The receptors derive from a man aged 18 to 35 with type 1 diabetes.

This clone was counted between two and nine times. This chain links TRBV25-1 with TRBJ2-1; 7 bases fit TRBD2. This CDR3 region has 16 residues. V gave up 4 bases and J gave up 6 bases; unmatched junction bases: 12. The germline CDR1 and CDR2 sequences are MGHDK and SYGVNS. The CDR3 region has the DNA TGTGCCAGCAGTGTCGATGGGAGGGACCCACCCAATGAGCAGTTCTTC. Amino acids: CASSVDGRDPPNEQFF.

The chain employs TRBV28 and TRBJ2-5; 10 nucleotides align to TRBD1. In germline, CDR1 is MDHEN, CDR2 SYDVKM. Germline trimming cut 5 bases from V and 3 bases from J; bases unmatched to any gene: 3. CDR3 length equals 14 residues. The CDR3 DNA follows: TGTGCCAGCAGTGGGACAGGGGCCGAAGAGACCCAGTACTTC. It is translated as CASSGTGAEETQYF.

The J gene is TRBJ1-1, the V gene TRBV10-2; D is possibly TRBD1 (6 bases). V was pared by 4 bases and J by 1 base, with 16 bases between. From germline, CDR1 is WSHSY and CDR2 SAAADI. The CDR3 sequence is 16 residues long. The CDR3 DNA is TGCGCCAGCAGTGCGGATACAGGGTCTTGGAACACTGAAGCTTTCTTT. It specifies CASSADTGSWNTEAFF.

This clone was found many times. V and J are TRBV29-1 and TRBJ2-7; TRBD1 might be the D (5 bases). The CDR3 contains 13 residues. The V end was cut by 7 bases, the J end by 7 bases, with 20 bases between. Germline CDR1 reads SQVTM; CDR2 reads ANQGSEA. CDR3 sequence (DNA): TGCAGCGCCCGAGCCCTGACAGCCGATGAGCAGTACTTC. Translated, it gives CSARALTADEQYF.

This clone came up a few times. The J gene is TRBJ2-7, the V gene TRBV25-1; 8 bases align to TRBD2. V was clipped by 4 bases and J by 2 bases; unmatched bases: 4. The CDR3 length is 14 residues. CDR1 and CDR2 (germline): MGHDK, SYGVNS. The CDR3 sequence is CASSAQAGAYEQYF. CDR3 DNA: TGTGCCAGCAGTGCCCAAGCGGGAGCCTACGAGCAGTACTTC.

This clone was picked up a small number of times. The chain combines TRBV20-1 with TRBJ1-2, with D uncertain. The CDR3 length is 10 residues. Germline CDR1 DFQATT, CDR2 SNEGSKA (reference sequence). V gave up 6 bases and J gave up 6 bases, with 8 bases separating them. The CDR3: CSAVLDGYTF. The DNA for the CDR3 is TGCAGTGCCGTACTGGATGGCTACACCTTC.

The chain employs TRBV4-1 and TRBJ2-2, with TRBD2 matching over 13 bases. Germline assignment: CDR1 MGHRA and CDR2 YSYEKL. Germline trimming cut 2 bases from V and 7 bases from J; bases unmatched to any gene: 10. This CDR3 is built from 18 residues. The CDR3 loop reads CASSQHPGLAGEGGELFF. CDR3 coding DNA: TGCGCCAGCAGCCAACACCCCGGACTAGCGGGGGAGGGCGGGGAGCTGTTTTTT.

This clone was observed a handful of times. The rearrangement joins TRBV30 to TRBJ1-1; D uncertain. The V gene's germline CDR1 is GTSNPN and CDR2 SVGIG (reference sequence). Deletions cut 4 bases from V and 5 bases from J, with 11 bases between. This CDR3 contains 12 residues. DNA for the CDR3: TGTGCCTGGAATCTCCCGGAGACTGAAGCTTTCTTT. Protein product: CAWNLPETEAFF.

This clone has a handful of counts. The V gene is TRBV9, the J gene TRBJ2-7; D is possibly TRBD2 (6 bases). Germline V CDR1 and CDR2: SGDLS, YYNGEE. V was clipped by 4 bases and J by 5 bases, with 19 bases between them. There are 15 residues in the CDR3. CDR3 coding DNA: TGTGCCAGCAGCCCCCGCGTTACGGGAGTCAACGAGCAGTACTTC. Residues: CASSPRVTGVNEQYF.

This clone appeared a few times. This chain uses TRBV7-2 with TRBJ2-2, with 8 bases matching TRBD2. V shed 4 bases and J 4 bases; nucleotides not matched to a gene: 5. The germline gives CDR1 SGHTA, CDR2 FQGNSA. The CDR3 has 15 residues. This CDR3 reads CASSYNGGATGELFF. The CDR3 DNA reads TGTGCCAGCAGCTATAACGGGGGGGCCACCGGGGAGCTGTTTTTT.

This clone appeared a few times. The chain is built from TRBV18 and TRBJ2-1; 8 nucleotides agree with TRBD2. This CDR3 has 13 residues. With V trimmed by 1 base and J by 9 bases, 2 bases remained unmatched. Germline loops: CDR1 KGHSH, CDR2 LQKENI. CDR3 amino acids: CASSPQRESEQFF. The CDR3 nucleotides read TGTGCCAGCTCACCACAGCGGGAGAGTGAGCAGTTCTTC. The full variable domain, with the rest looked up from reference TRBV18 and TRBJ2-1, is NAGVMQNPRHLVRRRGQEARLRCSPMKGHSHVYWYRQLPEEGLKFMVYLQKENIIDESGMPKERFSAEFPKEGPSILRIQQVVRGDSAAYFCASSPQRESEQFFGPGTRLTVL.

This clone was observed a handful of times. This chain uses TRBV5-1 with TRBJ2-3; 7 nucleotides agree with TRBD2. Trimming took 0 bases from V and 2 from J; bases not matched to a gene: 6. The CDR3 is 16 amino acids. Germline loops: CDR1 SGHRS, CDR2 YFSETQ. The CDR3 loop is CASSLVAGAHTDTQYF. The CDR3 nucleotides read TGCGCCAGCAGCTTGGTCGCGGGAGCCCACACAGATACGCAGTATTTT. Using reference TRBV5-1 and TRBJ2-3 for the parts outside the CDR3, the full variable domain is KAGVTQTPRYLIKTRGQQVTLSCSPISGHRSVSWYQQTPGQGLQFLFEYFSETQRNKGNFPGRFSGRQFSNSRSEMNVSTLELGDSALYLCASSLVAGAHTDTQYFGPGTRLTVL.

This clone was found a few times. The rearrangement links TRBV18 to TRBJ2-2; no reliable D call. V was pared by 3 bases and J by 0 bases, with 14 bases between. The CDR3 covers 17 residues. Germline CDR1 and CDR2: KGHSH and LQKENI. The CDR3 DNA is TGTGCCAGCTCACCTTTTTTCCCCGGAGCGAACACCGGGGAGCTGTTTTTT. This translates into CASSPFFPGANTGELFF.

The chain has TRBV7-9 and TRBJ2-3, with 9 nucleotides matching TRBD1. Germline V gene sequence: CDR1 SEHNR, CDR2 FQNEAQ (reference sequence). V trimming: 1 base; J trimming: 1 base; junction bases outside the gene matches: 6. This CDR3 has 17 amino acids. This CDR3 reads CASSLVVQGAGTDTQYF. The CDR3 region has the DNA TGTGCCAGCAGCTTAGTGGTACAGGGGGCCGGCACAGATACGCAGTATTTT. The variable domain in full, with the rest retrieved from reference TRBV7-9 and TRBJ2-3, is DTGVSQNPRHKITKRGQNVTFRCDPISEHNRLYWYRQTLGQGPEFLTYFQNEAQLEKSRLLSDRFSAERPKGSFSTLEIQRTEQGDSAMYLCASSLVVQGAGTDTQYFGPGTRLTVL.

Only a few counts were recorded for this clone. This rearrangement joins TRBV14 to TRBJ2-5; D is unclear. V was clipped by 2 bases and J by 4 bases, with 8 bases between them. Per germline, CDR1 SGHDN and CDR2 FVKESK. The CDR3 is made up of 13 amino acids. The CDR3, as DNA: TGTGCCAGCAGCCAACTCGGCGGAGAGACCCAGTACTTC. It is translated as CASSQLGGETQYF.

The chain is built from TRBV4-3 and TRBJ2-1; 11 nucleotides match TRBD2. V was clipped by 0 bases and J by 4 bases; unmatched bases: 5. Germline CDR1 LGHNA, CDR2 YSLEER. The CDR3 has 17 amino acids. The CDR3 DNA is TGCGCCAGCAGCCAAGAGGCACTAGCGGGGGAGTACAATGAGCAGTTCTTC. It is translated as CASSQEALAGEYNEQFF.

This clone was seen a few times. The chain joins TRBV10-3 to TRBJ2-6; tentatively, D is TRBD1 (6 bases). The CDR3 has 17 residues. Trimming took 5 bases from V and 1 from J, leaving 15 bases between them. In germline, CDR1 is ENHRY, CDR2 SYGVKD. The CDR3 DNA is TGTGCCATCAGTCCGGGACACCAAACTTCTGGGGCCAACGTCCTGACTTTC. This gives the protein CAISPGHQTSGANVLTF.

The rearrangement links TRBV5-5 to TRBJ2-1; 9 bases fit TRBD2. V shed 1 base, J shed 4 bases, and the junction held 3 bases outside the gene matches. The CDR3 covers 15 residues. Germline V CDR1 and CDR2: SGHKS, YYEKEE (reference sequence). CDR3 in amino acids: CASSLMTSGYNEQFF. The CDR3 nucleotides are TGTGCCAGCAGCTTGATGACTAGCGGATACAATGAGCAGTTCTTC.

This clone was picked up a small number of times. The CDR3 is CAWSYLGLAGGLGETQYF. Here the CDR3 DNA reads TGTGCCTGGAGCTACCTCGGACTAGCGGGGGGGCTGGGAGAGACCCAGTACTTC. This chain connects TRBV30 to TRBJ2-5, with 15 bases aligning to TRBD2. Germline CDR1 is GTSNPN and CDR2 is SVGIG (reference sequence). The CDR3 contains 18 residues. The ends lost 3 bases at V and 4 bases at J; junction bases unmatched: 12.

The table lists this clone with a few counts. This chain links TRBV27 with TRBJ2-6; D gene unclear. The CDR3 runs 14 residues. The germline V gene encodes CDR1 MNHEY and CDR2 SMNVEV (reference sequence). The V end was cut by 9 bases, the J end by 0 bases, with 9 bases between. The CDR3: CASRIASGANVLTF. Here the CDR3 DNA reads TGTGCCAGTAGAATAGCCTCTGGGGCCAACGTCCTGACTTTC.